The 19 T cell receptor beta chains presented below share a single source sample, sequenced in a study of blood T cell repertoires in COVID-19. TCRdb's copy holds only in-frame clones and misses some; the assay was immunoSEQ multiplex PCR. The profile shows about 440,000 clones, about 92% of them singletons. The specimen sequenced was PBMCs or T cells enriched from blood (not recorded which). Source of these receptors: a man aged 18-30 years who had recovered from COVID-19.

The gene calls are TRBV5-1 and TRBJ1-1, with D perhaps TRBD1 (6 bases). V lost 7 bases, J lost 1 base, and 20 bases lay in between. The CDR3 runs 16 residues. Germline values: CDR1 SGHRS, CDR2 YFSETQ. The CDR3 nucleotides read TGCGCCAGCTACCGTGATGTTGGGACAAAGAACACTGAAGCTTTCTTT. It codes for CASYRDVGTKNTEAFF.

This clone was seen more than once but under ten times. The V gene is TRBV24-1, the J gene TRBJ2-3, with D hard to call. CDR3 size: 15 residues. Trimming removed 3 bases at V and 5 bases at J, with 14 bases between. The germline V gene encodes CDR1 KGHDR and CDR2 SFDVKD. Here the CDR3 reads CATSDRTQTGDTQYF. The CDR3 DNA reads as TGTGCCACCAGTGATCGTACCCAGACGGGAGATACGCAGTATTTT.

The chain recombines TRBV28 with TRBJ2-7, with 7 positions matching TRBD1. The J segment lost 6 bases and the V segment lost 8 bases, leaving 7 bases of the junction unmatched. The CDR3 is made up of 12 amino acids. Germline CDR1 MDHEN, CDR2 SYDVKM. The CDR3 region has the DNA TGTGCCAGCGGGGTGACAGGGCTCGAGCAGTACTTC. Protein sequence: CASGVTGLEQYF.

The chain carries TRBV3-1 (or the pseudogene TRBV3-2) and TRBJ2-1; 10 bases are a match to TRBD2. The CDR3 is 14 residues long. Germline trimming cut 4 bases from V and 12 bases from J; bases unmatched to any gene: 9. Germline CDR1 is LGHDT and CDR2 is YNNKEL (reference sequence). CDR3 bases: TGTGCCAGCAGCCCCCGAGTGGTAGCGGGAGGGCAGTTCTTC. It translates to CASSPRVVAGGQFF.

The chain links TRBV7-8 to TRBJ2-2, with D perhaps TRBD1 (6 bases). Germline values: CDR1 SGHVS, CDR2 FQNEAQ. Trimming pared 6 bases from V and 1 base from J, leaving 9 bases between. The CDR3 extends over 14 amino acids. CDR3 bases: TGTGCCAGCAGTTGGGGGCAGAACACCGGGGAGCTGTTTTTT. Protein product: CASSWGQNTGELFF.

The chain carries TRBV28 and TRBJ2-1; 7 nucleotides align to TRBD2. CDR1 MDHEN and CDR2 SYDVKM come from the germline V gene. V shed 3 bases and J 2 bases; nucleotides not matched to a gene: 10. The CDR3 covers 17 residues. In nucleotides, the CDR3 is TGTGCCAGCAGTTTCGCGGCTAGCGGCGCGGCCTACAATGAGCAGTTCTTC. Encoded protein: CASSFAASGAAYNEQFF. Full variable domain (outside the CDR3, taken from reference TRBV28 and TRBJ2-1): DVKVTQSSRYLVKRTGEKVFLECVQDMDHENMFWYRQDPGLGLRLIYFSYDVKMKEKGDIPEGYSVSREKKERFSLILESASTNQTSMYLCASSFAASGAAYNEQFFGPGTRLTVL.

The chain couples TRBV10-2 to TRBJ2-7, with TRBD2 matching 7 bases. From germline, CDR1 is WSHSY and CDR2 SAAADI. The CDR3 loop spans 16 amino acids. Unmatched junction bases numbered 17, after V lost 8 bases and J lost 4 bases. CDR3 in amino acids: CASFPHAGVGSYEQYF. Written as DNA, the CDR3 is TGCGCCAGCTTCCCTCACGCGGGAGTGGGATCATACGAGCAGTACTTC.

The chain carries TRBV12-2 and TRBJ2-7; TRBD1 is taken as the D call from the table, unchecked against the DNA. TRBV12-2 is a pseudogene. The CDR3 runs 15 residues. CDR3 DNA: TGTGCAAGTCGCTTAAAGTTGTGGGCACCCTACGAGCAGTACTTC. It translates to CASRLKLWAPYEQYF.

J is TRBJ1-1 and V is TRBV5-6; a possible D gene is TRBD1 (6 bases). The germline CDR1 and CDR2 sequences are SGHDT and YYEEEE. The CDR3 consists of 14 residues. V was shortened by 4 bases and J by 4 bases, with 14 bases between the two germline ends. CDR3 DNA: TGTGCCAGCAGCGGGGGGGCGATGATCACTGAAGCTTTCTTT. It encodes CASSGGAMITEAFF.

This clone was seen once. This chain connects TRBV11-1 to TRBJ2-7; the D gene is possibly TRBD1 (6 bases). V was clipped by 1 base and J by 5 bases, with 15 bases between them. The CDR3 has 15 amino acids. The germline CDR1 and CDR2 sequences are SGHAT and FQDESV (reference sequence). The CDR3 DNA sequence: TGTGCCAGCAGCTTAGATCACAGGGAATACAACGAGCAGTACTTC. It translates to CASSLDHREYNEQYF.

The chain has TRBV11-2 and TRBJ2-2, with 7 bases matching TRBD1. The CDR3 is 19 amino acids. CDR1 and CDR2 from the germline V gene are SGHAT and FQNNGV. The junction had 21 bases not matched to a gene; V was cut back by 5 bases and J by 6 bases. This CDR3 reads CASSPLRGKGGAGPGELFF. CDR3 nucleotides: TGTGCCAGCAGCCCCCTCCGGGGCAAAGGGGGCGCGGGTCCCGGGGAGCTGTTTTTT. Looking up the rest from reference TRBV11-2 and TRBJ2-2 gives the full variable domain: EAGVAQSPRYKIIEKRQSVAFWCNPISGHATLYWYQQILGQGPKLLIQFQNNGVVDDSQLPKDRFSAERLKGVDSTLKIQPAKLEDSAVYLCASSPLRGKGGAGPGELFFGEGSRLTVL.

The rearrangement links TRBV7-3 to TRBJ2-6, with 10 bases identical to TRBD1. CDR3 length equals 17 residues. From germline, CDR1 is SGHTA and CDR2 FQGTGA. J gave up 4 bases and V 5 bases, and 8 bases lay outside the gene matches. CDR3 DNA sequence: TGTGCCAGCAGCGAGGGACAGGGGTATTTAGGGGCCAACGTCCTGACTTTC. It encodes CASSEGQGYLGANVLTF.

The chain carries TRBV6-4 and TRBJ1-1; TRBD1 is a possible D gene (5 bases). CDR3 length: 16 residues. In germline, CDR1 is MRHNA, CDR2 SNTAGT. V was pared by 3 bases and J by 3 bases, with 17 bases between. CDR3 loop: CASSDSGGAGYTEAFF. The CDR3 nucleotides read TGTGCCAGCAGTGATTCCGGCGGGGCGGGCTACACTGAAGCTTTCTTT.

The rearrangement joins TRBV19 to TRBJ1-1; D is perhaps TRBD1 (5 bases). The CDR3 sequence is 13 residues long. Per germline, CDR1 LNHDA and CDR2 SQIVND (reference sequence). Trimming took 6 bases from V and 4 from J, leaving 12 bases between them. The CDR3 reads CASRPGPATEAFF. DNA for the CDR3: TGTGCCAGTAGGCCAGGGCCGGCCACTGAAGCTTTCTTT.

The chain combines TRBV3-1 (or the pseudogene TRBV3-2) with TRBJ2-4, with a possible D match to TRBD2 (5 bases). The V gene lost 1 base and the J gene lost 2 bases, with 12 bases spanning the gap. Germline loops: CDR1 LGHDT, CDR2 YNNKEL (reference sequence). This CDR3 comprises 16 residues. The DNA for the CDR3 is TGTGCCAGCAGCCAAGTGGGCGCGGGCCCCAAAAACATTCAGTACTTC. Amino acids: CASSQVGAGPKNIQYF.

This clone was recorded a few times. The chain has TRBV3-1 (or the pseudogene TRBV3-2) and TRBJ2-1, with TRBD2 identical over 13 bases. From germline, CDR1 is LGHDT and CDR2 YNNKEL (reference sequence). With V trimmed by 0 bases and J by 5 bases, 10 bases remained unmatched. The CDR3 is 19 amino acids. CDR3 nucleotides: TGTGCCAGCAGCCAAGACGCGACTAGCGGGGGGTTAGTAGACAATGAGCAGTTCTTC. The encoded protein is CASSQDATSGGLVDNEQFF.

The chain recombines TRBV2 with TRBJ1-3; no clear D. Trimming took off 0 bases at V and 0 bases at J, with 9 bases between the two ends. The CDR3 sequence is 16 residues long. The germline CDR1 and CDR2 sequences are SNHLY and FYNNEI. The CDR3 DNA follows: TGTGCCAGCAGTGAAGCGGGCATCGTCTCTGGAAACACCATATATTTT. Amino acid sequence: CASSEAGIVSGNTIYF.

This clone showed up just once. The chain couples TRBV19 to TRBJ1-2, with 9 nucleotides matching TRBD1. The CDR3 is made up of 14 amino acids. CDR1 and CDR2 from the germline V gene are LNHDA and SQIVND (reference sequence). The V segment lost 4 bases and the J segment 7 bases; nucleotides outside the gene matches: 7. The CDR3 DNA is TGTGCCAGTAGTAGCACAGGGGGCTGGGGTGGCTACACCTTC. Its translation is CASSSTGGWGGYTF.

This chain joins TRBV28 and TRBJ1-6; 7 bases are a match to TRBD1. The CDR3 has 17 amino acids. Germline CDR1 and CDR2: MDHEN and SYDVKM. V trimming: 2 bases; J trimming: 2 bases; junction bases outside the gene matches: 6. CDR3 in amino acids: CASSLRDREPYNSPLHF. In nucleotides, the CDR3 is TGTGCCAGCAGTTTAAGGGACAGAGAACCCTATAATTCACCCCTCCACTTT.